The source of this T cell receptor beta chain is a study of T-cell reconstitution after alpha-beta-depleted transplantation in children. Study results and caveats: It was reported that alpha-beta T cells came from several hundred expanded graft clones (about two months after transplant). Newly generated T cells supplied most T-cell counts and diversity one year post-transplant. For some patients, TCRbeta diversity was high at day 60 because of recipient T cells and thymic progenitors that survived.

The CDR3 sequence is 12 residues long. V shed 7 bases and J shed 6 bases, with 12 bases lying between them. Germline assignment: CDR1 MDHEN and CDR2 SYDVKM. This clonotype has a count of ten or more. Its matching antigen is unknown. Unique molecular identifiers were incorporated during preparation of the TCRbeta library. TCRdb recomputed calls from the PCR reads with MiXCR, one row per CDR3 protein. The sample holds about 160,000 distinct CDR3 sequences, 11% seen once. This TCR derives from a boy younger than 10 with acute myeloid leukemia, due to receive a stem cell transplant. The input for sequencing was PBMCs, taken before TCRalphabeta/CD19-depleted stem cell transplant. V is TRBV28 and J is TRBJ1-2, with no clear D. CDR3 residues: CASKPGKDGYTF. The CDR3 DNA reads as TGTGCCAGCAAGCCGGGGAAGGATGGCTACACCTTC.